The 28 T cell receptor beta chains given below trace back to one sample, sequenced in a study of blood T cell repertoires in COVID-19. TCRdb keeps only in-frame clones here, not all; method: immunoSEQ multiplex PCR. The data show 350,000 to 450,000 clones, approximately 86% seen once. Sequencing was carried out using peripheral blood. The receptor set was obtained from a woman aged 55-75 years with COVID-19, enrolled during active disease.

The CDR3, as DNA: TGCGCCAGCAGCTTGGCCAGGGCGGACGTCGGCACAGATACGCAGTATTTT. Residues: CASSLARADVGTDTQYF. V gene TRBV5-1 combines with J gene TRBJ2-3; tentatively, D is TRBD1 (5 bases). The CDR3 is 17 amino acids. From germline, CDR1 is SGHRS and CDR2 YFSETQ. V dropped 0 bases and J dropped 1 base, with 15 bases sitting between them.

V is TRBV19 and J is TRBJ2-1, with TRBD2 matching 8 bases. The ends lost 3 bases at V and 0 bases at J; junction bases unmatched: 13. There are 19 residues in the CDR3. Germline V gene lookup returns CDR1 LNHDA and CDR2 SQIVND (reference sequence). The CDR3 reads CASSMGTGGGPSSYNEQFF. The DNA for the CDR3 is TGTGCCAGTAGTATGGGGACTGGCGGGGGGCCGAGCTCCTACAATGAGCAGTTCTTC.

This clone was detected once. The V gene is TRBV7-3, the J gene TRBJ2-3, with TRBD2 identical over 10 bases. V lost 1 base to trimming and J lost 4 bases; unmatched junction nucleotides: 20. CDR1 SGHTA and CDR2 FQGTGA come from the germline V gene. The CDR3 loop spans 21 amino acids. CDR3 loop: CASSLNPIGIAGGPLSDTQYF. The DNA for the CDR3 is TGTGCCAGCAGCTTAAACCCAATCGGAATAGCGGGGGGCCCTTTGTCAGATACGCAGTATTTT.

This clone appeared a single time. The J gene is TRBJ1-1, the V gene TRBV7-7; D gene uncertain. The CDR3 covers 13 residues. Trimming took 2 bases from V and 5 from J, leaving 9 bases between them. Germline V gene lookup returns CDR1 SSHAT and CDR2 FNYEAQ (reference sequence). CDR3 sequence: CASSLFPGTEAFF. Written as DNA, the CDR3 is TGTGCCAGCAGCTTATTCCCGGGTACTGAAGCTTTCTTT.

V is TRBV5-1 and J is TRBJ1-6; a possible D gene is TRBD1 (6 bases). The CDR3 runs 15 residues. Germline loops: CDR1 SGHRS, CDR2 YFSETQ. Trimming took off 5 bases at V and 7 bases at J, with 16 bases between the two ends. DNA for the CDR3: TGCGCCAGCAGACAACAGGGAACTCGGAATTCACCCCTCCACTTT. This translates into CASRQQGTRNSPLHF.

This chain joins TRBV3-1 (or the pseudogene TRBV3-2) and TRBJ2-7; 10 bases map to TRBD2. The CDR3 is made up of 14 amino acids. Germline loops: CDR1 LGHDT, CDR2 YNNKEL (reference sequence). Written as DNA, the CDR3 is TGTGCTCACCGAAGGACTAGCGGAGTTTACGAGCAGTACTTC. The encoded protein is CAHRRTSGVYEQYF.

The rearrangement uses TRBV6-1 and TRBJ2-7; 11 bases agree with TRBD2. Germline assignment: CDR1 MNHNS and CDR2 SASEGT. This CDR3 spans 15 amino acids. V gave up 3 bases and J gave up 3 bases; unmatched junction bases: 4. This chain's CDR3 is CASSELAGGHYEQYF. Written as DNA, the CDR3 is TGTGCCAGCAGTGAGCTAGCGGGGGGTCACTACGAGCAGTACTTC.

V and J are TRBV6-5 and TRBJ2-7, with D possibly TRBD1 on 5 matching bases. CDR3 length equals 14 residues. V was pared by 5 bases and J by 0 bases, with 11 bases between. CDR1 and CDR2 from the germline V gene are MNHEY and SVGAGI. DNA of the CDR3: TGTGCCAGCAGTCCGTGGACATCCTCCTACGAGCAGTACTTC. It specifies CASSPWTSSYEQYF.

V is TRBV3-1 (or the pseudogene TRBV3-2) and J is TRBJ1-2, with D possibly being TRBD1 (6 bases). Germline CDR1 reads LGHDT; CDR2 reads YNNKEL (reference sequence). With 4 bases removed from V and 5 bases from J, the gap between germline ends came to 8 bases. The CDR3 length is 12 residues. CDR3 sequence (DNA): TGTGCCAGCAGCCGGGACATATATGGCTACACCTTC. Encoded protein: CASSRDIYGYTF.

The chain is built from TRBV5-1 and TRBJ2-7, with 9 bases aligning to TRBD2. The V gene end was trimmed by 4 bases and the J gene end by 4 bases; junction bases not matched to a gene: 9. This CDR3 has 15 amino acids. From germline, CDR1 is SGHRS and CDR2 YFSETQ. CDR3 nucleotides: TGCGCCAGCAGCCCTTTAGCGGGGGCAAGTTACGAGCAGTACTTC. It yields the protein CASSPLAGASYEQYF.

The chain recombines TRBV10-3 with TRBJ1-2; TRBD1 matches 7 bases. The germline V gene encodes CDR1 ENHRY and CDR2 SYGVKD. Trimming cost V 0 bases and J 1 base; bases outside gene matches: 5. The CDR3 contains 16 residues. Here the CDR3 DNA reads TGTGCCATCAGTGAGTCCGACAGGGCCGTTAACTATGGCTACACCTTC. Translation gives CAISESDRAVNYGYTF.

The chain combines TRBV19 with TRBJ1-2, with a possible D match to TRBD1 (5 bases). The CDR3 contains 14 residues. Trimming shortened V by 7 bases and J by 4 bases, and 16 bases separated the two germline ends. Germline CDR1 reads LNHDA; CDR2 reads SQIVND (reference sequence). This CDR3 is CASTPGAQGYGYTF. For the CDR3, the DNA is TGTGCCAGTACCCCGGGAGCCCAGGGCTATGGCTACACCTTC.

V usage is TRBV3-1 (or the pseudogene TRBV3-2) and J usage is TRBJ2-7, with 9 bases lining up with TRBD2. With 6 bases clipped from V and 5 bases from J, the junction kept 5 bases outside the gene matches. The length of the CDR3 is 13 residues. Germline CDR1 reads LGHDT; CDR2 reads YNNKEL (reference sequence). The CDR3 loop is CASSMTSGHEQYF. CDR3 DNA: TGTGCCAGCAGTATGACTAGCGGCCACGAGCAGTACTTC.

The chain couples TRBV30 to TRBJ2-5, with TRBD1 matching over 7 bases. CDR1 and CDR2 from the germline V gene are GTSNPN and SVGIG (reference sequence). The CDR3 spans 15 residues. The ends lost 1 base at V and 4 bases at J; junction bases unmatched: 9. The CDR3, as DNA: TGTGCCTGGAGTGCCACGCAGGGGGTAGGAGAGACCCAGTACTTC. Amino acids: CAWSATQGVGETQYF.

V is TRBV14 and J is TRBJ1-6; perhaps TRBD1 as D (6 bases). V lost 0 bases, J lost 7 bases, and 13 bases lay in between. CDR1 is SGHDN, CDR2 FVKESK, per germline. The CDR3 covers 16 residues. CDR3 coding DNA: TGTGCCAGCAGCCAAGATTTAGGGGGGGCGAATTCACCCCTCCACTTT. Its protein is CASSQDLGGANSPLHF.

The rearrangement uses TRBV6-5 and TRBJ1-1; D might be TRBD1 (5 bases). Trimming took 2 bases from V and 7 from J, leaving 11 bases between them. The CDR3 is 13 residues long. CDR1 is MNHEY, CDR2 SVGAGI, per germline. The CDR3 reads CASSYLTGIEAFF. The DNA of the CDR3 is TGTGCCAGCAGTTACCTAACAGGAATTGAAGCTTTCTTT.

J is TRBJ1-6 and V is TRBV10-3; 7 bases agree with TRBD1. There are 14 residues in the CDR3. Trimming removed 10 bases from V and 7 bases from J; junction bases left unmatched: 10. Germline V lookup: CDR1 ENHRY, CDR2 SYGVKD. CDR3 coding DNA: TGTGCCAGCAGCAACCTGGGACAGAATTCACCCCTCCACTTT. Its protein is CASSNLGQNSPLHF.

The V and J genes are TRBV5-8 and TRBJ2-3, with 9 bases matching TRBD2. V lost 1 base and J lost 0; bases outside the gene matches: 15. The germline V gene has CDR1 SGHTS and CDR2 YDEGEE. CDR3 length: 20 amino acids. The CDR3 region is CASSLQLSSGGPASTDTQYF. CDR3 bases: TGTGCCAGCAGCTTGCAGTTGAGTAGCGGGGGTCCGGCTAGCACAGATACGCAGTATTTT. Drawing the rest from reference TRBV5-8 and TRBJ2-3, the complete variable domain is EAGVTQSPTHLIKTRGQQATLRCSPISGHTSVYWYQQALGLGLQFLLWYDEGEERNRGNFPPRFSGRQFPNYSSELNVNALELEDSALYLCASSLQLSSGGPASTDTQYFGPGTRLTVL.

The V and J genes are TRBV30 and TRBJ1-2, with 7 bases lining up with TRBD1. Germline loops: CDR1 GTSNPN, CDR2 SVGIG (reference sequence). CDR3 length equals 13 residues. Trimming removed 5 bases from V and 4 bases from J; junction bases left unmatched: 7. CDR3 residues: CAWSEQGFYGYTF. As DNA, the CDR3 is TGTGCCTGGTCTGAACAGGGGTTCTATGGCTACACCTTC.

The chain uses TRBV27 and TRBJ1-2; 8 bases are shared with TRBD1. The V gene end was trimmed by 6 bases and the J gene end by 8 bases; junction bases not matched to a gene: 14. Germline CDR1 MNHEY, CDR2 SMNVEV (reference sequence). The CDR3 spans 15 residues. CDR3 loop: CASRPSGQGDRGYTF. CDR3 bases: TGTGCCAGCAGACCGTCAGGACAGGGAGATCGAGGCTACACCTTC.

The CDR3 protein is CASSWLAGAYEQYF. For the CDR3, the DNA is TGTGCCAGCAGTTGGCTGGCGGGGGCATACGAGCAGTACTTC. The rearrangement joins TRBV6-2 or TRBV6-3 to TRBJ2-7, with D maybe TRBD2 (7 bases). CDR3 length equals 14 residues. The germline V and J ends were trimmed by 4 bases and 4 bases, with 14 bases remaining between them. Germline lookup yields CDR1 MNHEY and CDR2 SVGEGT.

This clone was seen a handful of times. For the CDR3, the DNA is TGTGCCTGGAGGCCACGGACAGCAAGGTCTGGAAACACCATATATTTT. Its translation is CAWRPRTARSGNTIYF. V usage is TRBV30 and J usage is TRBJ1-3; D possibly corresponds to TRBD1 (6 bases). Per germline, CDR1 GTSNPN and CDR2 SVGIG (reference sequence). The V end was cut by 3 bases, the J end by 1 base, with 16 bases between. CDR3 length: 16 residues.

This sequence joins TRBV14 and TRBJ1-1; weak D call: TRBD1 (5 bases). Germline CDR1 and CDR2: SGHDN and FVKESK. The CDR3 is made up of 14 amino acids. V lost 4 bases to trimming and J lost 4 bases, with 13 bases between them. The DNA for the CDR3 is TGTGCCAGCAGCCCCAACTCAGGGCCCACTGAAGCTTTCTTT. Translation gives CASSPNSGPTEAFF.

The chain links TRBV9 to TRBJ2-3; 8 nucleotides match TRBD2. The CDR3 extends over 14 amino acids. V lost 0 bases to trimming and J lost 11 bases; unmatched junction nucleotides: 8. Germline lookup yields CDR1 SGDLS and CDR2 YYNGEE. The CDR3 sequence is CASSVGGAGGEQYF. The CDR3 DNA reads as TGTGCCAGCAGCGTAGGAGGCGCCGGGGGGGAGCAGTATTTT.

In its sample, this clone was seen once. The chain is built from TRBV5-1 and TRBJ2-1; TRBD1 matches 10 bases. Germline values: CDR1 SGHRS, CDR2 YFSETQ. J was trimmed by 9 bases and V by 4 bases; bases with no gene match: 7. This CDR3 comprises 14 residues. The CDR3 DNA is TGCGCCAGCAGCGGAGGGGACAGGGGCACTGAGCAGTTCTTC. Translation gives CASSGGDRGTEQFF. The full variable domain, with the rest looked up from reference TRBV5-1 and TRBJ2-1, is KAGVTQTPRYLIKTRGQQVTLSCSPISGHRSVSWYQQTPGQGLQFLFEYFSETQRNKGNFPGRFSGRQFSNSRSEMNVSTLELGDSALYLCASSGGDRGTEQFFGPGTRLTVL.

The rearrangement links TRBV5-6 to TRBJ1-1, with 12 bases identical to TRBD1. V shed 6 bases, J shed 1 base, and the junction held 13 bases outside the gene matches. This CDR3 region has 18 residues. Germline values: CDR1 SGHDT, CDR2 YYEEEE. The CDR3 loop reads CASTSGRGQGAWNTEAFF. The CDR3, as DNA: TGTGCCAGCACCTCCGGCAGGGGACAGGGGGCTTGGAACACTGAAGCTTTCTTT.

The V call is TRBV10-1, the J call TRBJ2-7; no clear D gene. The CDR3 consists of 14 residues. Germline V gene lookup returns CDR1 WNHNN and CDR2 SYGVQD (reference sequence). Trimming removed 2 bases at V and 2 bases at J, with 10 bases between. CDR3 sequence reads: CASSERAYPYEQYF. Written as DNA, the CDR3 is TGCGCCAGCAGTGAGCGCGCCTACCCCTACGAGCAGTACTTC.

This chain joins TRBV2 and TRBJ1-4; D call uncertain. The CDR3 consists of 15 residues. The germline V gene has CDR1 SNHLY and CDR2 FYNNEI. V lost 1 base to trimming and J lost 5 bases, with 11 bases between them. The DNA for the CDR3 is TGTGCCAGCAGTGAAGGAGGGCGAATGAATGAAAAACTGTTTTTT. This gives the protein CASSEGGRMNEKLFF.